This T cell receptor beta chain was captured by sequencing in a study of T cell responses to AZD1222 COVID-19 vaccine. Profiling relied on immunoSEQ multiplex PCR, and the TCRdb table lists in-frame clones only, not all of them. The table shows approximately 170,000 clones, with about 91% occurring only once. The study, taken as a whole, reports: The CD4 TCRs associated with vaccination extended across spike and predominated at 160-218 and 743-854. Donors were mostly white British, more females; clonal diversity possibly underestimated.

V was pared by 2 bases and J by 7 bases, with 9 bases between. CDR1 is SGHAT, CDR2 FQNNGV, per germline. The CDR3 contains 14 residues. About this clone: No antigen is known for it.

This chain uses TRBV11-2 with TRBJ1-6, with D unclear. The source material was peripheral blood, sampled 28 days after the second AZD1222 dose. The source is an adult who received the AZD1222 COVID-19 vaccine. The CDR3 protein is CASSLLQINSPLHF. The CDR3 bases are TGTGCCAGCAGCTTATTGCAGATCAATTCACCCCTCCACTTT. The complete variable domain, with remaining parts taken from reference TRBV11-2 and TRBJ1-6, reads EAGVAQSPRYKIIEKRQSVAFWCNPISGHATLYWYQQILGQGPKLLIQFQNNGVVDDSQLPKDRFSAERLKGVDSTLKIQPAKLEDSAVYLCASSLLQINSPLHFGNGTRLTVT.